What follows are 26 T cell receptor beta chains derived from one specimen sequenced in a study of blood T cell repertoires in COVID-19. Clones were read by immunoSEQ multiplex PCR, and TCRdb kept only the in-frame ones, dropping some. The table includes 200,000 or so clones, 65% to 85% detected once. Sequencing was performed on peripheral blood. Every receptor here comes from a young woman with acute or convalescent COVID-19.

The chain has TRBV5-4 and TRBJ1-2; TRBD1 is a possible D gene (5 bases). The germline V gene has CDR1 SGHNT and CDR2 YYREEE (reference sequence). This CDR3 contains 13 residues. V dropped 0 bases and J dropped 4 bases, with 7 bases sitting between them. This CDR3 reads CASSLEQGYGYTF. The CDR3 region has the DNA TGTGCCAGCAGCTTGGAGCAGGGCTATGGCTACACCTTC.

The chain employs TRBV7-9 and TRBJ1-3; 12 bases match TRBD1. Germline V gives CDR1 SEHNR, CDR2 FQNEAQ (reference sequence). The CDR3 extends over 18 amino acids. The junction had 9 bases not matched to a gene; V was cut back by 6 bases and J by 0 bases. CDR3 DNA: TGTGCCAGCAGTCCCCGGGACAGGGGGCCCAGCTCTGGAAACACCATATATTTT. This gives the protein CASSPRDRGPSSGNTIYF.

The V and J genes are TRBV19 and TRBJ2-1; maybe TRBD2 (7 bases). V was cut by 7 bases and J by 9 bases, with 22 bases left in between. Germline CDR1 is LNHDA and CDR2 is SQIVND (reference sequence). The CDR3 loop spans 15 amino acids. The CDR3 loop is CASIEFGGGGGEQFF. Here the CDR3 DNA reads TGTGCCAGTATTGAATTCGGAGGCGGGGGCGGTGAGCAGTTCTTC.

The chain combines TRBV7-9 with TRBJ1-1; D is unclear. The V gene lost 5 bases and the J gene lost 7 bases, with 11 bases spanning the gap. The germline V gene encodes CDR1 SEHNR and CDR2 FQNEAQ (reference sequence). CDR3 length: 12 amino acids. CDR3 bases: TGTGCCAGCAGCCATATCTCCGGTGAAGCTTTCTTT. Amino acid sequence: CASSHISGEAFF.

The chain employs TRBV10-2 and TRBJ1-2, with D possibly TRBD1 on 5 matching bases. V was pared by 11 bases and J by 2 bases, with 15 bases between. The CDR3 totals 13 residues. Looked up from germline, CDR1 is WSHSY and CDR2 is SAAADI. Here the CDR3 reads CASGRGRNYGYTF. The CDR3 DNA sequence: TGCGCCTCTGGACGGGGGAGGAACTATGGCTACACCTTC.

The chain is built from TRBV28 and TRBJ2-3, with 9 bases identical to TRBD2. J was trimmed by 2 bases and V by 2 bases; bases with no gene match: 8. The V gene's germline CDR1 is MDHEN and CDR2 SYDVKM. This CDR3 contains 17 residues. The CDR3 spells CASSLVLAGSYTDTQYF. In DNA form, the CDR3 reads TGTGCCAGCAGTTTAGTCCTAGCGGGGTCGTACACAGATACGCAGTATTTT.

This chain uses TRBV7-8 with TRBJ1-1; D gene unclear. The CDR3 spans 13 residues. V gave up 8 bases and J gave up 4 bases, with 14 bases separating them. Germline V gene data show CDR1 as SGHVS and CDR2 as FQNEAQ. In DNA, the CDR3 is TGTGCCAGCTCCCCCTCTGGCGGCACTGAAGCTTTCTTT. This codes for CASSPSGGTEAFF. The variable domain in full, completed from reference TRBV7-8 and TRBJ1-1, reads GAGVSQSPRYKVAKRGQDVALRCDPISGHVSLFWYQQALGQGPEFLTYFQNEAQLDKSGLPSDRFFAERPEGSVSTLKIQRTQQEDSAVYLCASSPSGGTEAFFGQGTRLTVV.

The rearrangement uses TRBV4-2 and TRBJ2-1; 12 bases fit TRBD2. Germline CDR1 is LGHNA and CDR2 is YNFKEQ. CDR3 length: 16 amino acids. Trimming cost V 0 bases and J 6 bases; bases outside gene matches: 3. CDR3 sequence: CASSQEGLAGTNEQFF. CDR3 nucleotide sequence: TGTGCCAGCAGCCAAGAAGGACTAGCGGGGACCAATGAGCAGTTCTTC.

The CDR3: CASSLRAGQGAPGELFF. The CDR3 nucleotides read TGTGCCAGCAGCTTACGAGCGGGACAGGGGGCCCCCGGGGAGCTGTTTTTT. This rearrangement joins TRBV7-2 to TRBJ2-2; 12 bases align to TRBD1. J lost 6 bases, V lost 2 bases, and 7 bases had no gene match. The CDR3 consists of 17 residues. Germline loops: CDR1 SGHTA, CDR2 FQGNSA.

CDR3 DNA sequence: TGTGCCAGCAGCTCTCAAGAGACCCAGTACTTC. Residues: CASSSQETQYF. The chain links TRBV5-5 to TRBJ2-5, with unresolved D. Germline CDR1 and CDR2: SGHKS and YYEKEE (reference sequence). The CDR3 loop spans 11 amino acids. The ends were cut back, 3 bases at V and 2 bases at J, with 2 bases in the middle.

J is TRBJ2-3 and V is TRBV5-1, with a tentative D call TRBD1 (5 bases). Trimming pared 4 bases from V and 3 bases from J, leaving 21 bases between. This CDR3 region has 17 residues. Germline CDR1 is SGHRS and CDR2 is YFSETQ. In DNA, the CDR3 is TGCGCCAGCAGCCCGTTTATTATAGGGGTTTTTACAGATACGCAGTATTTT. Residues: CASSPFIIGVFTDTQYF.

J is TRBJ1-1 and V is TRBV4-1; D gene ambiguous. Germline V gene data show CDR1 as MGHRA and CDR2 as YSYEKL. The CDR3 has 13 residues. Trimming took 5 bases from V and 1 from J, leaving 8 bases between them. The CDR3 region is CASSSRGNTEAFF. CDR3 nucleotide sequence: TGCGCCAGCAGCTCCAGAGGGAACACTGAAGCTTTCTTT.

The gene calls are TRBV6-2 or TRBV6-3 and TRBJ2-7; 8 bases match TRBD1. The CDR3 has 14 residues. Germline V gene data show CDR1 as MNHEY and CDR2 as SVGEGT. Trimming took 0 bases from V and 6 from J; bases not matched to a gene: 4. CDR3 loop: CASSYSTQGGEQYF. CDR3 coding DNA: TGTGCCAGCAGTTACTCCACACAGGGGGGCGAGCAGTACTTC.

Written as DNA, the CDR3 is TGTGCCAGCACCAGGGAGGGGCAAGGCTACACCTTC. This translates into CASTREGQGYTF. The gene calls are TRBV2 and TRBJ1-2; tentatively, D is TRBD1 (5 bases). CDR1 and CDR2 from the germline V gene are SNHLY and FYNNEI. V lost 7 bases and J lost 8, with 14 bases in between. The CDR3 covers 12 residues. Looking up the rest from reference TRBV2 and TRBJ1-2 gives the full variable domain: EPEVTQTPSHQVTQMGQEVILRCVPISNHLYFYWYRQILGQKVEFLVSFYNNEISEKSEIFDDQFSVERPDGSNFTLKIRSTKLEDSAMYFCASTREGQGYTFGSGTRLTVV.

V gene TRBV19 combines with J gene TRBJ2-7; 10 positions agree with TRBD1. The CDR3 spans 15 residues. V was clipped by 3 bases and J by 6 bases; unmatched bases: 8. CDR1 LNHDA and CDR2 SQIVND come from the germline V gene (reference sequence). For the CDR3, the DNA is TGTGCCAGTAGTATGGTGGGACAGGGGAAGAGCGAGCAGTACTTC. Encoded protein: CASSMVGQGKSEQYF. The whole variable domain, remainder taken from reference TRBV19 and TRBJ2-7, is DGGITQSPKYLFRKEGQNVTLSCEQNLNHDAMYWYRQDPGQGLRLIYYSQIVNDFQKGDIAEGYSVSREKKESFPLTVTSAQKNPTAFYLCASSMVGQGKSEQYFGPGTRLTVT.

This clone appeared many times. The chain combines TRBV13 with TRBJ1-1, with TRBD1 as a possible D gene (6 bases). Trimming took off 6 bases at V and 1 base at J, with 9 bases between the two ends. The germline V gene has CDR1 PRHDT and CDR2 FYEKMQ (reference sequence). This CDR3 is built from 13 residues. For the CDR3, the DNA is TGTGCCAGCAGTCGAGGGGGGAACACTGAAGCTTTCTTT. The encoded protein is CASSRGGNTEAFF.

Note on this clone: This sample also contains other DNA sequences that code for the same CDR3. This chain connects TRBV28 to TRBJ2-4; 11 bases are shared with TRBD2. The length of the CDR3 is 14 residues. The trim removed 4 bases at V and 6 bases at J, leaving 2 bases unmatched. Germline lookup yields CDR1 MDHEN and CDR2 SYDVKM. CDR3 in amino acids: CASSSSGGLNIQYF. CDR3 nucleotides: TGTGCCAGCAGTTCTAGCGGGGGGTTAAACATTCAGTACTTC.

The chain carries TRBV27 and TRBJ2-7; TRBD1 matches 7 bases. Germline-derived CDR1 and CDR2 are MNHEY and SMNVEV (reference sequence). Unmatched junction bases numbered 6, after V lost 5 bases and J lost 2 bases. CDR3 length: 14 residues. CDR3 protein: CASSRTGTTYEQYF. CDR3 DNA: TGTGCCAGCAGTAGGACAGGTACTACCTACGAGCAGTACTTC.

The CDR3 is CASSQGTGRFEKLFF. The CDR3 nucleotides read TGCGCCAGCAGCCAAGGGACAGGGCGTTTCGAAAAACTGTTTTTT. The rearrangement joins TRBV4-3 to TRBJ1-4, with TRBD1 identical over 8 bases. The CDR3 length is 15 residues. After removal of 1 base from V and 8 bases from J, the junction contained 6 bases not matched to a gene. Germline V gene sequence: CDR1 LGHNA, CDR2 YSLEER.

The chain uses TRBV7-2 and TRBJ2-3; D is unclear. The CDR3 loop spans 13 amino acids. V lost 0 bases, J lost 6 bases, and 7 bases lay in between. Germline CDR1 is SGHTA and CDR2 is FQGNSA. For the CDR3, the DNA is TGTGCCAGCAGCTTAGCGAGGTTGGATACGCAGTATTTT. Its translation is CASSLARLDTQYF. Looking up the rest from reference TRBV7-2 and TRBJ2-3 gives the full variable domain: GAGVSQSPSNKVTEKGKDVELRCDPISGHTALYWYRQSLGQGLEFLIYFQGNSAPDKSGLPSDRFSAERTGGSVSTLTIQRTQQEDSAVYLCASSLARLDTQYFGPGTRLTVL.

The chain uses TRBV7-9 and TRBJ1-3; D not resolved. Germline values: CDR1 SEHNR, CDR2 FQNEAQ (reference sequence). The CDR3 runs 16 residues. V was trimmed by 5 bases and J by 0 bases, leaving 14 bases between them. This CDR3 reads CASSPPRRSSGNTIYF. CDR3 sequence (DNA): TGTGCCAGCAGCCCCCCCCGGAGGTCCTCTGGAAACACCATATATTTT.

The gene calls are TRBV25-1 and TRBJ2-7; the D gene is possibly TRBD2 (6 bases). V lost 2 bases and J 9 bases, leaving 11 bases between the germline ends. Germline V gene lookup returns CDR1 MGHDK and CDR2 SYGVNS. There are 12 residues in the CDR3. CDR3 coding DNA: TGTGCCAGCAGTGAAGGGGGGAGTCGGCAGTACTTC. This gives the protein CASSEGGSRQYF.

The chain recombines TRBV7-3 with TRBJ1-2; 7 positions agree with TRBD1. Trimming cost V 5 bases and J 2 bases; bases outside gene matches: 8. This CDR3 is built from 15 residues. Germline CDR1 and CDR2: SGHTA and FQGTGA. CDR3 DNA sequence: TGTGCCAGCAGCCCAGGCGCGGGACAGAACTATGGCTACACCTTC. Translated: CASSPGAGQNYGYTF.

The table lists this clone with a few counts. The chain combines TRBV3-1 (or the pseudogene TRBV3-2) with TRBJ1-2; TRBD1 agrees at 8 bases. V shed 2 bases, J shed 3 bases, and the junction held 11 bases outside the gene matches. There are 17 residues in the CDR3. Germline CDR1 reads LGHDT; CDR2 reads YNNKEL (reference sequence). CDR3 protein: CASSQRGGDRGDYGYTF. The CDR3 DNA sequence: TGTGCCAGCAGCCAAAGGGGGGGTGACAGGGGAGACTATGGCTACACCTTC.

The rearrangement uses TRBV5-1 and TRBJ2-2, with no clear D. Germline loops: CDR1 SGHRS, CDR2 YFSETQ. V lost 5 bases, J lost 5 bases, and 13 bases lay in between. The CDR3 covers 14 residues. CDR3 in amino acids: CASRHPGFTGELFF. The CDR3 nucleotides are TGCGCCAGCAGACACCCAGGTTTTACCGGGGAGCTGTTTTTT.

The chain couples TRBV27 to TRBJ2-1, with 7 bases aligning to TRBD2. Per the germline V gene, CDR1 is MNHEY and CDR2 is SMNVEV (reference sequence). The CDR3 spans 16 residues. Trimming removed 8 bases from V and 7 bases from J; junction bases left unmatched: 17. CDR3 coding DNA: TGTGCCAGCGGTGGACTAGGGGCCCACTGGGGGAATGAGCAGTTCTTC. Its protein product is CASGGLGAHWGNEQFF.